This passage covers 20 T cell receptor beta chains from one sample sequenced in a study of T cells after posttransplantation cyclophosphamide. Measured with immunoSEQ multiplex PCR; TCRdb has only the in-frame clones, and not every one. The sample lists about 5,400 clones; about 94% were seen once. Sequencing was done on a sample of CD4+ T cells sorted from bone marrow. Receptors originate from a woman aged 55-70 years in good health, CMV-negative, and a related stem cell transplant donor.

The chain links TRBV28 to TRBJ1-5; D remains unclear. V was pared by 7 bases and J by 11 bases, with 15 bases between. This CDR3 is 12 amino acids long. CDR1 is MDHEN and CDR2 is SYDVKM in the germline V gene. CDR3 coding DNA: TGTGCCAGCACCTCCCCGGTTGAGGCCCAGCATTTT. It specifies CASTSPVEAQHF. Together with reference TRBV28 and TRBJ1-5, the CDR3 gives the full variable domain: DVKVTQSSRYLVKRTGEKVFLECVQDMDHENMFWYRQDPGLGLRLIYFSYDVKMKEKGDIPEGYSVSREKKERFSLILESASTNQTSMYLCASTSPVEAQHFGDGTRLSIL.

DNA for the CDR3: TGTGCCAGCAGTTTACCTAGCGGGGGGGCCTCTGGGCAGTTCTTC. Residues: CASSLPSGGASGQFF. V usage is TRBV28 and J usage is TRBJ2-1; 12 nucleotides match TRBD2. The CDR3 loop spans 15 amino acids. Germline V gene sequence: CDR1 MDHEN, CDR2 SYDVKM. Trimming at V came to 2 bases and at J to 12 bases, leaving 8 bases not matched to a gene.

The chain links TRBV7-9 to TRBJ2-3; no clear D gene. The CDR3 is made up of 11 amino acids. Deletions cut 3 bases from V and 5 bases from J, with 3 bases between. Germline V CDR1 and CDR2: SEHNR, FQNEAQ (reference sequence). The CDR3 nucleotides are TGTGCCAGCAGCTTCCAAGATACGCAGTATTTT. Translated, it gives CASSFQDTQYF.

The chain uses TRBV27 and TRBJ2-3; 10 bases map to TRBD1. CDR1 is MNHEY and CDR2 is SMNVEV in the germline V gene (reference sequence). V lost 5 bases to trimming and J lost 0 bases; unmatched junction nucleotides: 14. The CDR3 loop spans 19 amino acids. As DNA, the CDR3 is TGTGCCAGCAGTCCTAGGGACAGGGGCCCCTACTCTAGCACAGATACGCAGTATTTT. Its protein product is CASSPRDRGPYSSTDTQYF.

Points on this clone: In the same sample, other DNA sequences code for this CDR3. V gene TRBV29-1 combines with J gene TRBJ1-4; TRBD1 might be the D (5 bases). V was clipped by 4 bases and J by 8 bases, with 14 bases between them. CDR3 size: 13 residues. Germline V gene lookup returns CDR1 SQVTM and CDR2 ANQGSEA. CDR3 sequence reads: CSVGQGMREKLFF. The DNA of the CDR3 is TGCAGCGTTGGGCAGGGTATGAGGGAAAAACTGTTTTTT. Supplemented by reference TRBV29-1 and TRBJ1-4, the full variable domain reads SAVISQKPSRDICQRGTSLTIQCQVDSQVTMMFWYRQQPGQSLTLIATANQGSEATYESGFVIDKFPISRPNLTFSTLTVSNMSPEDSSIYLCSVGQGMREKLFFGSGTQLSVL.

CDR3 region: CASSPRPVGGRALNEQFF. The CDR3 nucleotides read TGTGCCAGCAGCCCCCGCCCTGTTGGCGGGAGGGCCCTCAATGAGCAGTTCTTC. The chain is built from TRBV7-2 and TRBJ2-1; 9 positions agree with TRBD2. The CDR3 has 18 residues. V trimming: 5 bases; J trimming: 6 bases; junction bases outside the gene matches: 17. Germline V lookup: CDR1 SGHTA, CDR2 FQGNSA.

This clone was recorded only once. The V gene is TRBV10-1, the J gene TRBJ2-3, with 9 bases matching TRBD1. V shed 0 bases and J 2 bases; nucleotides not matched to a gene: 6. Germline CDR1 reads WNHNN; CDR2 reads SYGVQD (reference sequence). The CDR3 has 17 residues. CDR3 DNA sequence: TGCGCCAGCAGTGAGTCCCGGGACAGGGACATCACAGATACGCAGTATTTT. Protein sequence: CASSESRDRDITDTQYF.

The sample holds one count of this clone. This CDR3 reads CASSDRQFTDTQYF. As DNA, the CDR3 is TGTGCCAGCAGCGACCGACAGTTCACAGATACGCAGTATTTT. The chain has TRBV5-4 and TRBJ2-3; D is possibly TRBD1 (5 bases). The CDR3 loop spans 14 amino acids. Germline-derived CDR1 and CDR2 are SGHNT and YYREEE (reference sequence). Trimming left V 4 bases short and J 2 bases short, with 11 bases between.

The chain employs TRBV19 and TRBJ2-3, with a weak D call TRBD1 (6 bases). The germline V gene has CDR1 LNHDA and CDR2 SQIVND (reference sequence). Between the trimmed V and J ends, which lost 1 base and 3 bases, there was a span of 11 bases. The CDR3 sequence is 15 residues long. CDR3 in amino acids: CASSIGGQPTDTQYF. The CDR3 DNA sequence: TGTGCCAGTAGTATAGGGGGACAACCAACAGATACGCAGTATTTT.

This clone is a singleton in its sample. The chain joins TRBV27 to TRBJ2-2, with 10 bases identical to TRBD2. In germline, CDR1 is MNHEY, CDR2 SMNVEV (reference sequence). V lost 6 bases and J lost 3; bases outside the gene matches: 4. The CDR3 loop spans 15 amino acids. The CDR3 protein is CASRVGTSDTGELFF. For the CDR3, the DNA is TGTGCCAGCAGGGTGGGGACTAGCGACACCGGGGAGCTGTTTTTT.

J is TRBJ1-2 and V is TRBV5-4, with TRBD1 identical over 7 bases. In germline, CDR1 is SGHNT, CDR2 YYREEE (reference sequence). The CDR3 has 14 amino acids. The ends lost 4 bases at V and 4 bases at J; junction bases unmatched: 7. In DNA form, the CDR3 reads TGTGCCAGCAGCCTACAGGGGCTGGGCTATGGCTACACCTTC. Its translation: CASSLQGLGYGYTF.

The chain uses TRBV11-2 and TRBJ2-5, with D unresolved. The length of the CDR3 is 12 residues. Trimming shortened V by 1 base and J by 5 bases, and 5 bases separated the two germline ends. Looked up from germline, CDR1 is SGHAT and CDR2 is FQNNGV. The DNA of the CDR3 is TGTGCCAGCAGCTTAGTCAGGGAGACCCAGTACTTC. As protein: CASSLVRETQYF.

The rearrangement links TRBV7-2 to TRBJ2-6, with a possible D match to TRBD2 (5 bases). The length of the CDR3 is 18 residues. V lost 5 bases, J lost 0 bases, and 17 bases lay in between. Germline V CDR1 and CDR2: SGHTA, FQGNSA. The CDR3 nucleotides read TGTGCCAGCAGCAGAGAAGTGAGCGGTTTCTCTGGGGCCAACGTCCTGACTTTC. The encoded protein is CASSREVSGFSGANVLTF.

This chain joins TRBV19 and TRBJ2-7, with 13 bases fitting TRBD2. V lost 1 base and J lost 3; bases outside the gene matches: 9. Germline V gene data show CDR1 as LNHDA and CDR2 as SQIVND (reference sequence). The CDR3 consists of 18 residues. The CDR3 sequence is CASSIVGTSGTTYYEQYF. CDR3 in DNA: TGTGCCAGTAGTATAGTCGGGACTAGCGGGACAACATACTACGAGCAGTACTTC. The complete variable domain, with remaining parts taken from reference TRBV19 and TRBJ2-7, reads DGGITQSPKYLFRKEGQNVTLSCEQNLNHDAMYWYRQDPGQGLRLIYYSQIVNDFQKGDIAEGYSVSREKKESFPLTVTSAQKNPTAFYLCASSIVGTSGTTYYEQYFGPGTRLTVT.

This chain links TRBV7-9 with TRBJ1-4, with TRBD1 matching 9 bases. This CDR3 has 15 residues. V shed 1 base and J 8 bases; nucleotides not matched to a gene: 5. Germline CDR1 reads SEHNR; CDR2 reads FQNEAQ (reference sequence). DNA of the CDR3: TGTGCCAGCAGCTTAGGGGACAGGGTTGCGGAAAAACTGTTTTTT. Translation: CASSLGDRVAEKLFF.

The rearrangement uses TRBV28 and TRBJ1-2, with D uncertain. CDR1 MDHEN and CDR2 SYDVKM come from the germline V gene. The CDR3 covers 12 residues. With 6 bases removed from V and 3 bases from J, the gap between germline ends came to 8 bases. The CDR3 nucleotides are TGTGCCAGCAGGGGAGAATACTATGGCTACACCTTC. Its translation: CASRGEYYGYTF.

This sequence joins TRBV9 and TRBJ2-3, with D unresolved. The germline V gene has CDR1 SGDLS and CDR2 YYNGEE. V lost 2 bases and J lost 4, with 11 bases in between. The CDR3 extends over 14 amino acids. CDR3 loop: CASSVWQVSDTQYF. The CDR3 DNA follows: TGTGCCAGCAGCGTCTGGCAGGTCTCAGATACGCAGTATTTT.

The CDR3: CASSSLGLAGLESSYEQYF. The CDR3 bases are TGTGCCAGCAGTTCCCTGGGACTAGCGGGACTCGAGAGCTCCTACGAGCAGTACTTC. The V call is TRBV27, the J call TRBJ2-5; TRBD2 matches 13 bases. The J call is uncertain, as TRBJ2-7 better fits the DNA end. This CDR3 is built from 19 residues. CDR1 and CDR2 (germline): MNHEY, SMNVEV (reference sequence).

CDR3 coding DNA: TGTGCCAGCAGTGAACGCGGGGGGGGAGCTAGCACAGATACGCAGTATTTT. Amino acid sequence: CASSERGGGASTDTQYF. The chain recombines TRBV6-1 with TRBJ2-3; TRBD2 matches 9 bases. The CDR3 totals 17 residues. Trimming at V came to 2 bases and at J to 0 bases, leaving 6 bases not matched to a gene. CDR1 and CDR2 (germline): MNHNS, SASEGT.

This clone occurred once. This chain uses TRBV2 with TRBJ2-5; a possible D gene is TRBD2 (5 bases). There are 16 residues in the CDR3. Per germline, CDR1 SNHLY and CDR2 FYNNEI. V was cut by 2 bases and J by 0 bases, with 13 bases left in between. In nucleotides, the CDR3 is TGTGCCAGCAGTGAACAGAGCGGACTTAACCAAGAGACCCAGTACTTC. Its translation is CASSEQSGLNQETQYF. The full variable domain, rest sourced from reference TRBV2 and TRBJ2-5, is EPEVTQTPSHQVTQMGQEVILRCVPISNHLYFYWYRQILGQKVEFLVSFYNNEISEKSEIFDDQFSVERPDGSNFTLKIRSTKLEDSAMYFCASSEQSGLNQETQYFGPGTRLLVL.